Listed below are T cell receptor beta chains from one sample, sequenced in a study of T cell changes during pregnancy in multiple sclerosis. Data came from immunoSEQ multiplex PCR; TCRdb stores just in-frame clones and leaves some out. The top ten clones hold more than 0.95% of a sample with 100,000 or so clones, around 94% of them seen once. Specimen: peripheral blood, collected in the second trimester of pregnancy. Receptors were obtained from a female donor with multiple sclerosis, enrolled in a pregnancy study. Each CDR3 is given with its conserved first and last residue. The D gene is left open where the match is weak. Clone size is shown for a subset of rows, as once, few, many or a class of expanded clone.

V gene	J gene	D gene	clone size	CDR3 protein	CDR3 DNA
TRBV10-2	TRBJ2-3	TRBD2	NA	CASSESRLATSTDTQYF	TGCGCCAGCAGTGAGTCGAGACTAGCGACTAGCACAGATACGCAGTATTTT
TRBV25-1	TRBJ2-5	NA	NA	CASSLPGSQETQYF	TGTGCCAGCAGTTTGCCCGGGTCCCAAGAGACCCAGTACTTC
TRBV21-1	TRBJ2-1	NA	NA	CASSKGEERGAPLYNEQFF	TGTGCCAGCAGCAAAGGGGAGGAGCGGGGGGCCCCCCTTTACAATGAGCAGTTCTTC
TRBV6-1	TRBJ2-1	TRBD2	NA	CASLGPGTSFNEQFF	TGTGCCAGCCTAGGCCCCGGGACTAGTTTCAATGAGCAGTTCTTC
TRBV2	TRBJ1-5	NA	few	CASSGPLEDRGGQPQHF	TGTGCCAGCAGTGGGCCTTTGGAGGACCGGGGAGGTCAGCCCCAGCATTTT
TRBV7-2	TRBJ2-2	TRBD2	NA	CASSRLAGNTGELFF	TGTGCCAGCAGTCGACTAGCGGGAAACACCGGGGAGCTGTTTTTT
TRBV30	TRBJ1-1	NA	NA	CAWRKGLSTEAFF	TGTGCCTGGAGGAAGGGACTGAGCACTGAAGCTTTCTTT
TRBV5-6	TRBJ2-7	TRBD2	NA	CASSLSAGGTYEQYF	TGTGCCAGCAGCTTGTCGGCGGGAGGTACCTACGAGCAGTACTTC
TRBV5-7	TRBJ2-7	TRBD2	NA	CASSRRLAGWYEQYF	TGTGCCAGCAGCAGACGACTAGCGGGATGGTACGAGCAGTACTTC
TRBV7-6	TRBJ2-7	TRBD2	NA	CASSLAGRDEQYF	TGTGCCAGCAGCTTAGCGGGGAGGGACGAGCAGTACTTC
TRBV27	TRBJ2-7	TRBD1	NA	CASSLTGTGLYEQYF	TGTGCCAGCAGTCTAACCGGGACAGGGCTCTACGAGCAGTACTTC
TRBV30	TRBJ1-1	NA	NA	CAWSVGRGGGTEAFF	TGTGCCTGGAGTGTAGGCAGGGGAGGGGGCACTGAAGCTTTCTTT
TRBV13	TRBJ2-7	NA	NA	CASSFRRYAYEQYF	TGTGCCAGCAGCTTCCGCAGGTATGCCTACGAGCAGTACTTC
TRBV11-3	TRBJ1-1	TRBD1	once	CASSFSGQAGVTEAFF	TGTGCCAGCAGCTTTTCCGGACAGGCGGGCGTCACTGAAGCTTTCTTT
TRBV6-5	TRBJ2-6	TRBD2	NA	CASSFGGAGANVLTF	TGTGCCAGCAGTTTCGGGGGGGCTGGGGCCAACGTCCTGACTTTC
TRBV2	TRBJ2-2	TRBD1	NA	CASSAPGQGAGELFF	TGTGCCAGCAGTGCCCCGGGACAGGGGGCCGGGGAGCTGTTTTTT
TRBV7-8	TRBJ2-5	NA	NA	CASSLVGAGRSPQYF	TGTGCCAGCAGCTTAGTTGGTGCAGGGCGATCGCCCCAGTACTTC
TRBV30	TRBJ1-2	NA	NA	CAWRATVPYGYTF	TGTGCCTGGAGGGCAACAGTTCCTTATGGCTACACCTTC
TRBV30	TRBJ2-1	TRBD2	NA	CAWRLAGSANEQFF	TGTGCCTGGAGACTAGCGGGAAGTGCCAATGAGCAGTTCTTC
TRBV5-5	TRBJ2-7	TRBD1	NA	CASSLGQGATYEQYF	TGTGCCAGCAGCTTGGGACAGGGGGCAACCTACGAGCAGTACTTC
TRBV5-1	TRBJ1-5	NA	NA	CASIKEGVQPQHF	TGCGCCAGCATCAAGGAGGGTGTTCAGCCCCAGCATTTT
TRBV5-1	TRBJ2-6	NA	NA	CASSLEQGWGGANVLTF	TGCGCCAGCAGCTTGGAACAGGGTTGGGGTGGGGCCAACGTCCTGACTTTC
TRBV23-1	TRBJ1-1	TRBD1	NA	CATPFVPTGDSNTEAFF	TGCGCCACCCCGTTTGTCCCGACAGGGGACTCGAACACTGAAGCTTTCTTT
TRBV19	TRBJ1-2	NA	NA	CASSRQVNYGYTF	TGTGCCAGTAGCAGACAGGTTAACTATGGCTACACCTTC
TRBV6-1	TRBJ2-1	NA	NA	CAILSGDLSYNEQFF	TGTGCCATCCTTAGCGGCGACCTTTCCTACAATGAGCAGTTCTTC
TRBV9	TRBJ1-5	NA	NA	CASSVGEPNQPQHF	TGTGCCAGCAGCGTGGGAGAACCCAATCAGCCCCAGCATTTT
TRBV28	TRBJ2-7	TRBD1	NA	CASSFARTGGYEQYF	TGTGCCAGCAGTTTTGCCCGGACAGGGGGCTACGAGCAGTACTTC
TRBV9	TRBJ1-2	TRBD1	NA	CASSDSTNRGNYGYTF	TGTGCCAGCAGCGACTCGACCAACAGGGGTAACTATGGCTACACCTTC
TRBV18	TRBJ1-2	NA	NA	CASSHPAGANGYTF	TGTGCCAGCTCACATCCGGCAGGGGCGAATGGCTACACCTTC
TRBV6-5	TRBJ2-3	NA	NA	CASSPLASTDTQYF	TGTGCCAGCAGCCCGCTAGCTAGCACAGATACGCAGTATTTT
TRBV10-3	TRBJ2-5	TRBD1	NA	CAINPGQGHQETQYF	TGTGCCATCAATCCGGGACAGGGTCATCAAGAGACCCAGTACTTC